Sequencing of this TCR beta chain was carried out in a study of shared clonotypes between healthy human individuals. Only in-frame clones appear in the TCRdb table, and some are missing; sequencing was by immunoSEQ multiplex PCR. Here the sample spans over 850,000 clones, 75% to 80% being singletons. Free of recent acute infections or vaccinations, the donors were healthy HIV-negative adults. The CD4+ fraction was divided into a CD45RA+ naive subset and a CD45RA-negative memory subset. Findings and caveats of the study: Lower generation probabilities were found for non-shared clonotypes than for those shared by all four donors.

As concerns this clone: Antigen unknown.

This CDR3 has 12 amino acids. The trim removed 8 bases at V and 5 bases at J, leaving 6 bases unmatched. CDR1 is MNHEY, CDR2 SMNVEV, per germline (reference sequence). Sequenced sample: memory CD4+ T cells from PBMCs. Noted subset: CD45RA-negative fraction. The TCR sequence derives from a man between 18 and 35 years old in good health. Some clones in this sample may be carry-over from other donors' samples. J is TRBJ2-7 and V is TRBV27, with 7 bases lining up with TRBD1. The CDR3 spells CASATGLHEQYF. CDR3 DNA: TGTGCCAGCGCGACAGGGCTCCACGAGCAGTACTTC.